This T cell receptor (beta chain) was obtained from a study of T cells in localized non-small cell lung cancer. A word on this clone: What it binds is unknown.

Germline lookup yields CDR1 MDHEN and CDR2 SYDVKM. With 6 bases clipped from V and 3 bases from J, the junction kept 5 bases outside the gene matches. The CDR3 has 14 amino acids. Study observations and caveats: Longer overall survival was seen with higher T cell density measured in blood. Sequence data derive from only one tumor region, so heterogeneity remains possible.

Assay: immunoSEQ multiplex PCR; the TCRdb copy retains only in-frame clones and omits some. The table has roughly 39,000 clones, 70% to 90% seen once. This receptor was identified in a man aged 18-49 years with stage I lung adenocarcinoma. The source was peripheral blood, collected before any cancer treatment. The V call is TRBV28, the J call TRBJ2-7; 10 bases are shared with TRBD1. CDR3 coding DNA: TGTGCCAGCAGGGCCGGGGACAGGGGCTACGAGCAGTACTTC. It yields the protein CASRAGDRGYEQYF. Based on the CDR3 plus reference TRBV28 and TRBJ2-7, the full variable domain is DVKVTQSSRYLVKRTGEKVFLECVQDMDHENMFWYRQDPGLGLRLIYFSYDVKMKEKGDIPEGYSVSREKKERFSLILESASTNQTSMYLCASRAGDRGYEQYFGPGTRLTVT.